The sequence of this T cell receptor (beta chain) was determined in a study of blood T cell repertoires in COVID-19. TCRdb's copy holds only in-frame clones and misses some; the assay was immunoSEQ multiplex PCR. The sample has some 50,000 clones, about 85% seen once. Germline assignment: CDR1 KGHDR and CDR2 SFDVKD. This CDR3 is built from 14 residues. V lost 4 bases, J lost 2 bases, and 9 bases lay in between. This clonotype was sampled from a man between 45 and 60 years old with acute or convalescent COVID-19. Material for sequencing was peripheral blood. The chain employs TRBV24-1 and TRBJ2-3; no clear D gene. The CDR3 bases are TGTGCCACCAGTGACCACGGTAACACAGATACGCAGTATTTT. It codes for CATSDHGNTDTQYF.